Sequencing of this T cell receptor (beta chain) was carried out in a study of blood T cell repertoires in COVID-19. Germline CDR1 and CDR2: KGHDR and SFDVKD. This CDR3 comprises 17 residues. V shed 4 bases and J shed 2 bases, with 17 bases lying between them. This table comes from immunoSEQ multiplex PCR, and its TCRdb copy is limited to in-frame clones, with some not included. This sample has 210,000 or so clones; around 84% occur once, and the top ten carry 6.5% to 8.5%. The study assigned cohorts using participant-reported clinical history. The receptor comes from a middle-aged woman with acute COVID-19. The specimen was PBMCs or T cells enriched from blood (not recorded which). The chain employs TRBV24-1 and TRBJ2-1; possible D gene TRBD1, 9 bases. This CDR3 is CATSDPGGDRAYNEQFF. In nucleotides, the CDR3 is TGTGCCACCAGTGACCCCGGGGGGGACAGGGCCTACAATGAGCAGTTCTTC.